The rows below give T cell receptor beta chains drawn from one sample of a study of T-cell memory formation after mild COVID-19. Using its own MiXCR run on the 5' RACE reads, TCRdb lists one record per CDR3 protein. The table shows 140,000 to 150,000 distinct CDR3 sequences, with about 23% occurring only once. The sequenced sample consisted of PBMCs or a T cell subset sorted from them (not recorded which). The receptors stem from an adult woman who had mild COVID-19 (a few samples of this study predate the infection). Cell type and time point are not known. Each CDR3 is given with its conserved first and last residue. The D gene is left open where the match is weak. A row's size may be missing; if present it is once, few, many or a size class.

v_call	d_call	j_call	clone_size	cdr3_aa	cdr3_nt
TRBV9	.	TRBJ2-7	.	CASSVGAGTGEQYF	TGTGCCAGCAGCGTTGGAGCCGGAACGGGCGAGCAGTACTTC
TRBV2	.	TRBJ1-1	.	CAGGTANTEAFF	TGTGCCGGGGGTACAGCTAACACTGAAGCTTTCTTT
TRBV7-6	.	TRBJ2-7	.	CASSDTGYEQYF	TGTGCCAGCAGCGATACAGGTTACGAGCAGTACTTC
TRBV7-9	.	TRBJ2-5	.	CASSSNLGVFETQYF	TGTGCCAGCAGCTCGAATCTAGGGGTTTTCGAGACCCAGTACTTC
TRBV5-1	TRBD2	TRBJ2-1	.	CASSLIIAGGPSDEQFF	TGCGCCAGCAGCTTAATAATAGCGGGGGGGCCGTCGGATGAGCAGTTCTTC
TRBV9	TRBD2	TRBJ2-7	.	CASSGTSGPGSEQYF	TGTGCCAGCAGCGGAACTAGCGGGCCAGGGAGCGAGCAGTACTTC
TRBV5-1	TRBD2	TRBJ2-3	.	CASSQGTSGADTQYF	TGCGCCAGCAGCCAGGGGACTAGCGGGGCGGATACGCAGTATTTT
TRBV7-9	.	TRBJ2-5	.	CASSGTGGGVQETQYF	TGTGCCAGCAGCGGCACAGGGGGAGGGGTCCAAGAGACCCAGTACTTC
TRBV11-2	.	TRBJ2-1	few	CASSSLAYNEQFF	TGTGCCAGCAGCTCACTAGCTTACAATGAGCAGTTCTTC
TRBV29-1	TRBD1	TRBJ1-1	.	CSVDFFGQGTRAFF	TGCAGCGTTGATTTCTTCGGACAGGGGACGAGAGCTTTCTTT
TRBV7-9	.	TRBJ2-7	few	CASSLSESSYEQYF	TGTGCCAGCAGCTTGTCGGAGAGCTCCTACGAGCAGTACTTC
TRBV24-1	.	TRBJ2-1	few	CATSDVTDNEQFF	TGTGCCACCAGTGATGTCACCGACAATGAGCAGTTCTTC
TRBV6-6	.	TRBJ2-2	few	CASSLGGGSVGELFF	TGTGCCAGCAGTTTGGGCGGGGGCTCGGTCGGGGAGCTGTTTTTT
TRBV2	.	TRBJ1-6	few	CASSLSGGYNSPLHF	TGTGCCAGCAGCCTATCGGGGGGCTATAATTCACCCCTCCACTTT
TRBV4-3	.	TRBJ2-1	.	CASSQPNRSPYNEQFF	TGCGCCAGCAGCCAACCTAACAGGAGCCCCTACAATGAGCAGTTCTTC
TRBV12-3/TRBV12-4	.	TRBJ1-1	few	CASSSTANTEAFF	TGTGCCAGCAGTTCGACGGCGAACACTGAAGCTTTCTTT
TRBV27	.	TRBJ2-1	many	CASSPGGRPYNEQFF	TGTGCCAGCAGTCCCGGCGGTAGGCCCTACAATGAGCAGTTCTTC
TRBV29-1	.	TRBJ2-7	few	CSALGRYSYEQYF	TGCAGCGCCCTCGGCCGTTACTCCTACGAGCAGTACTTC
TRBV6-5	.	TRBJ2-1	.	CASSYQPGAGNEQFF	TGTGCCAGCAGTTACCAGCCGGGGGCCGGCAATGAGCAGTTCTTC
TRBV27	TRBD1	TRBJ2-1	.	CASRSKGAYNEQFF	TGTGCCAGCAGAAGTAAGGGGGCTTACAATGAGCAGTTCTTC
TRBV5-1	TRBD2	TRBJ2-3	few	CASSSTSGSSTDTQYF	TGCGCCAGCAGCTCAACTAGCGGGAGCTCAACAGATACGCAGTATTTT
TRBV3-1	TRBD1	TRBJ2-1	.	CASSHGQGLVDEQFF	TGTGCCAGCAGCCACGGACAGGGGCTTGTGGATGAGCAGTTCTTC
TRBV29-1	.	TRBJ2-7	few	CSVEEGDSSYEQYF	TGCAGCGTTGAAGAGGGCGACAGCTCCTACGAGCAGTACTTC
TRBV7-2	TRBD2	TRBJ2-1	.	CASSLEGLVYNEQFF	TGTGCCAGCAGCTTAGAGGGACTAGTATACAATGAGCAGTTCTTC
TRBV7-2	TRBD2	TRBJ2-5	once	CASSPSSGVRETQYF	TGTGCCAGCAGCCCCTCTAGCGGAGTGAGAGAGACCCAGTACTTC
TRBV27	.	TRBJ2-7	.	CASSLSGGEQYF	TGTGCCAGCAGTTTATCAGGCGGCGAGCAGTACTTC
TRBV12-3/TRBV12-4	TRBD2	TRBJ2-3	few	CASSPSRRGGTDTQYF	TGTGCCAGCAGTCCATCGCGGCGGGGGGGCACAGATACGCAGTATTTT
TRBV5-5	TRBD1	TRBJ2-4	few	CASSMDRGDGNIQYF	TGTGCCAGCAGCATGGACAGGGGCGATGGAAACATTCAGTACTTC
TRBV7-8	TRBD1	TRBJ2-7	many	CASSNPGQGATYEQYF	TGTGCCAGCAGCAACCCCGGACAGGGGGCCACCTACGAGCAGTACTTC
TRBV14	.	TRBJ2-7	.	CASSPDRMLYEQYF	TGTGCCAGCAGCCCTGACAGGATGTTATACGAGCAGTACTTC
TRBV5-6	.	TRBJ1-1	.	CASSPAGTPREAFF	TGTGCCAGCAGCCCGGCGGGGACACCCCGTGAAGCTTTCTTT
TRBV4-2	.	TRBJ2-2	few	CASSQDIGGARSGELFF	TGTGCCAGCAGCCAAGATATTGGGGGGGCGAGGAGCGGGGAGCTGTTTTTT
TRBV2	.	TRBJ1-4	.	CASSAGRIYEKLFF	TGTGCCAGCAGTGCAGGGAGGATTTACGAAAAACTGTTTTTT
TRBV7-9	.	TRBJ2-1	.	CASSPGRNEQFF	TGTGCCAGCAGCCCTGGGAGGAATGAGCAGTTCTTC
TRBV27	.	TRBJ2-1	.	CASSPSPNEQFF	TGTGCCAGCAGTCCTTCCCCCAATGAGCAGTTCTTC
TRBV27	.	TRBJ2-7	medium-sized	CASSLSVPAFYEQYF	TGTGCCAGCAGTTTATCTGTACCGGCCTTCTACGAGCAGTACTTC
TRBV15	.	TRBJ2-7	few	CATSARLDYEQYF	TGTGCCACCAGCGCACGACTGGACTACGAGCAGTACTTC
TRBV4-3	TRBD2	TRBJ2-1	.	CASSQGGRSNEQFF	TGCGCCAGCAGCCAGGGCGGGAGGAGCAATGAGCAGTTCTTC
TRBV20-1	.	TRBJ2-5	.	CSARDLGREETQYF	TGCAGTGCTAGAGATTTAGGCAGGGAAGAGACCCAGTACTTC
TRBV7-3	TRBD2	TRBJ2-5	.	CASSPSGTSGETQYF	TGTGCCAGCAGCCCATCCGGGACTAGTGGGGAGACCCAGTACTTC
TRBV29-1	.	TRBJ2-1	.	CSVARDNEQFF	TGCAGCGTGGCCAGGGATAATGAGCAGTTCTTC
TRBV7-2	.	TRBJ2-3	.	CASRPRLQGTQYF	TGTGCCAGCAGACCCCGACTCCAGGGCACGCAGTATTTT
TRBV7-2	TRBD2	TRBJ2-3	few	CASSLTASTSGRGTDTQYF	TGTGCCAGCAGCTTGACGGCCTCCACTAGCGGGAGGGGCACAGATACGCAGTATTTT
TRBV29-1	.	TRBJ2-2	.	CSATVASNTGELFF	TGCAGCGCTACAGTGGCGTCGAACACCGGGGAGCTGTTTTTT
TRBV21-1	.	TRBJ2-7	.	CASSKVGGLPYEQYF	TGTGCCAGCAGCAAAGTGGGCGGGCTCCCCTACGAGCAGTACTTC
TRBV4-2	.	TRBJ1-1	.	CASSQDSFESSNTEAFF	TGTGCCAGCAGCCAAGATTCCTTTGAAAGTTCGAACACTGAAGCTTTCTTT
TRBV5-5	.	TRBJ2-2	.	CASSLVPQNTGELFF	TGTGCCAGCAGCTTGGTCCCCCAGAACACCGGGGAGCTGTTTTTT
TRBV30	.	TRBJ2-1	.	CAGYGGGQYNEQFF	TGTGCCGGTTATGGGGGGGGCCAGTACAATGAGCAGTTCTTC
TRBV5-5	TRBD2	TRBJ2-4	.	CASSAREGEAKNIQYF	TGTGCCAGCAGCGCAAGGGAGGGTGAAGCCAAAAACATTCAGTACTTC
TRBV7-2	.	TRBJ2-7	.	CASSSDPREIRYEQYF	TGTGCCAGCAGCTCTGACCCCAGGGAAATCCGGTACGAGCAGTACTTC
TRBV2	.	TRBJ2-3	.	CASSEEPPTDTQYF	TGTGCCAGCAGTGAGGAACCACCCACAGATACGCAGTATTTT
TRBV29-1	TRBD1	TRBJ2-1	few	CSDGDSLNEQFF	TGCAGCGACGGGGACAGCCTGAATGAGCAGTTCTTC
TRBV13	.	TRBJ2-1	.	CASSPWGRIRINEQFF	TGTGCCAGCAGCCCTTGGGGCAGGATAAGAATCAATGAGCAGTTCTTC
TRBV29-1	.	TRBJ2-3	few	CSVYRVGTDTQYF	TGCAGCGTCTACAGGGTAGGGACAGATACGCAGTATTTT